This T cell receptor beta chain was found in a study of CD8+ T cells in alopecia areata. As for treatment: oral pan-JAK inhibitor, 5-10 mg twice daily. CDR3 length: 14 residues. Trimming cost V 2 bases and J 3 bases, with 10 bases left between them. The germline gives CDR1 ENHRY, CDR2 SYGVKD. Extracted RNA was reverse transcribed into cDNA, the sequencing template. Sequencing used immunoSEQ multiplex PCR; TCRdb keeps in-frame clones, though not all of them. The sample includes some 110,000 clones, less than 75% of them seen just once. The input for sequencing was CD8+ T cells sorted from blood, taken at week 24, from a patient treated with tofacitinib. This TCR derives from a human donor with alopecia areata. The V gene is TRBV10-3, the J gene TRBJ1-2; a possible D gene is TRBD1 (6 bases). The CDR3 region is CAISETDRHYGYTF. CDR3 DNA: TGTGCCATCAGTGAGACGGACAGACACTATGGCTACACCTTC.